This T cell receptor (beta chain) was profiled in a study of T-cell reconstitution after alpha-beta-depleted transplantation in children. The TCRbeta library incorporated unique molecular identifiers. TCRdb used MiXCR to reprocess the PCR reads, holding one entry per CDR3 protein. The table lists fewer than 350,000 distinct CDR3 sequences, roughly 12% of them singletons, with around a quarter in the top ten. This clonotype was detected many times. Its target is unknown. Findings and caveats of the study: After transplant, high TCRbeta diversity at day 60 in some patients arose from surviving recipient T cells and thymic progenitors. Reportedly, roughly two months post-transplant, alpha-beta T cells arose from several hundred expanded graft clones.

Specimen: peripheral blood, collected 180 days after TCRalphabeta/CD19-depleted stem cell transplant. This receptor was obtained from a male patient between 2 and 15 years old who had a stem cell transplant for chronic granulomatous disease, so the T cells may come from the graft donor.

The CDR3 DNA reads TGTGCCAGCAGCATACAGGGGTTCCAAGGAGAGACCCAGTACTTC. Residues: CASSIQGFQGETQYF. This rearrangement joins TRBV7-2 to TRBJ2-5; TRBD1 aligns across 7 bases. This CDR3 region has 15 residues. Germline assignment: CDR1 SGHTA and CDR2 FQGNSA. V was clipped by 5 bases and J by 4 bases; unmatched bases: 10.